The 20 T cell receptor beta chains given below trace back to one sample, sequenced in a study of T cell repertoires in cytomegalovirus infection. TCRdb used MiXCR to reprocess the reads, holding one entry per CDR3 protein. The data contain about 190,000 distinct CDR3 sequences, roughly 27% of them singletons. The sequenced material came from PBMCs. The receptors shown here come from a human donor in good health (CMV status not recorded). Some clones in this sample may be carry-over from other donors' samples.

The chain joins TRBV2 to TRBJ1-5, with D possibly TRBD1 on 5 matching bases. With 6 bases removed from V and 0 bases from J, the gap between germline ends came to 12 bases. The germline V gene encodes CDR1 SNHLY and CDR2 FYNNEI. The CDR3 length is 15 residues. Here the CDR3 DNA reads TGTGCCAGCAGGCCAGGGCTCGCTAGCAATCAGCCCCAGCATTTT. It is translated as CASRPGLASNQPQHF.

This chain links TRBV20-1 with TRBJ1-4; 7 positions match TRBD1. Germline CDR1 DFQATT, CDR2 SNEGSKA (reference sequence). Germline trimming cut 8 bases from V and 7 bases from J; bases unmatched to any gene: 10. This CDR3 contains 13 residues. CDR3 nucleotides: TGCAGTTTAAGGAGGACAGGAATTGAAAAACTGTTTTTT. Translation: CSLRRTGIEKLFF.

At least ten counts were recorded for this clonotype. The V gene is TRBV7-3, the J gene TRBJ1-2; perhaps TRBD1 as D (6 bases). V was shortened by 4 bases and J by 8 bases, with 23 bases between the two germline ends. This CDR3 is 16 amino acids long. The germline gives CDR1 SGHTA, CDR2 FQGTGA. CDR3 nucleotide sequence: TGTGCCAGCAGCTCGCAAGGGGGGCGAGATGTTGGGGGCTACACCTTC. Translated, it gives CASSSQGGRDVGGYTF. The whole variable domain, filled in from reference TRBV7-3 and TRBJ1-2, reads GAGVSQTPSNKVTEKGKYVELRCDPISGHTALYWYRQSLGQGPEFLIYFQGTGAADDSGLPNDRFFAVRPEGSVSTLKIQRTERGDSAVYLCASSSQGGRDVGGYTFGSGTRLTVV.

This clonotype appeared many times. The CDR3 is CASSHSGNSYNEQFF. As DNA, the CDR3 is TGTGCCAGCAGCCACTCAGGCAACTCCTACAATGAGCAGTTCTTC. This chain links TRBV7-3 with TRBJ2-1; no definite D call. Per the germline V gene, CDR1 is SGHTA and CDR2 is FQGTGA. The CDR3 covers 15 residues. V shed 5 bases and J shed 0 bases, with 11 bases lying between them. Using reference TRBV7-3 and TRBJ2-1 for the parts outside the CDR3, the full variable domain is GAGVSQTPSNKVTEKGKYVELRCDPISGHTALYWYRQSLGQGPEFLIYFQGTGAADDSGLPNDRFFAVRPEGSVSTLKIQRTERGDSAVYLCASSHSGNSYNEQFFGPGTRLTVL.

The V gene is TRBV20-1, the J gene TRBJ2-2; 10 bases agree with TRBD1. The CDR3 loop spans 13 amino acids. V lost 5 bases, J lost 4 bases, and 1 base stayed unmatched. Germline-derived CDR1 and CDR2 are DFQATT and SNEGSKA (reference sequence). CDR3: CSAWDRGTGELFF. DNA for the CDR3: TGCAGTGCTTGGGACAGGGGCACCGGGGAGCTGTTTTTT.

There are a few counts of this clonotype. The chain has TRBV7-2 and TRBJ2-3; TRBD2 aligns across 7 bases. Germline lookup yields CDR1 SGHTA and CDR2 FQGNSA. This CDR3 is built from 13 residues. V gave up 10 bases and J gave up 1 base; unmatched junction bases: 5. The CDR3 DNA follows: TGTGCCACCCGGGGGGTTGGCACAGATACGCAGTATTTT. Translation: CATRGVGTDTQYF.

CDR3 amino acids: CSVEEGAGYTF. CDR3 nucleotides: TGCAGCGTTGAAGAGGGGGCGGGCTACACCTTC. The chain combines TRBV29-1 with TRBJ1-2, with D tentatively TRBD1 (6 bases). The CDR3 is 11 residues long. Trimming left V 0 bases short and J 8 bases short, with 7 bases between. CDR1 and CDR2 (germline): SQVTM, ANQGSEA.

This clonotype was detected a few times. This rearrangement joins TRBV11-2 to TRBJ1-6; a possible D gene is TRBD1 (5 bases). CDR3 length: 14 residues. With 3 bases removed from V and 5 bases from J, the gap between germline ends came to 8 bases. The germline gives CDR1 SGHAT, CDR2 FQNNGV. DNA for the CDR3: TGTGCCAGCAGCTTGCGAGGGGATAATTCACCCCTCCACTTT. This codes for CASSLRGDNSPLHF.

This clonotype was seen ten or more times. This chain links TRBV7-2 with TRBJ1-1; D ambiguous. The V end was cut by 3 bases, the J end by 3 bases, with 14 bases between. The CDR3 spans 15 residues. The V gene's germline CDR1 is SGHTA and CDR2 FQGNSA. The CDR3 sequence: CASSFRAVPDTEAFF. In DNA form, the CDR3 reads TGTGCCAGCAGCTTCAGAGCGGTACCAGACACTGAAGCTTTCTTT.

The chain employs TRBV19 and TRBJ1-1; the D is unclear. Germline CDR1 reads LNHDA; CDR2 reads SQIVND (reference sequence). V gave up 0 bases and J gave up 0 bases, with 8 bases separating them. This CDR3 contains 15 residues. This CDR3 reads CASSIDLFMNTEAFF. The CDR3 coding sequence is TGTGCCAGTAGTATAGATTTGTTCATGAACACTGAAGCTTTCTTT.

The J gene is TRBJ1-1, the V gene TRBV11-1; D is undetermined. V was cut by 5 bases and J by 0 bases, with 10 bases left in between. Germline CDR1 is SGHAT and CDR2 is FQDESV (reference sequence). This CDR3 has 14 amino acids. The CDR3 DNA is TGTGCCAGCAGCCGAAACGGGATGAACACTGAAGCTTTCTTT. It is translated as CASSRNGMNTEAFF.

The CDR3 protein is CASSQDRYNEQFF. The CDR3 DNA reads as TGTGCCAGCAGCCAAGACAGATACAATGAGCAGTTCTTC. This rearrangement joins TRBV14 to TRBJ2-1; no clear D. The germline V gene has CDR1 SGHDN and CDR2 FVKESK. V was pared by 0 bases and J by 4 bases, with 4 bases between. This CDR3 comprises 13 residues.

As concerns this clonotype: Germline and junction disagree at one end, which may indicate a read error. The genes are TRBV6-2 or TRBV6-3 and TRBJ1-1; no reliable D call. Germline CDR1 MNHEY, CDR2 SVGEGT. The CDR3 has 15 residues. In nucleotides, the CDR3 is TGTGCCTGCAGTTACTCGACATCCGTTAACACTGAAGCTTTCTTT. Protein product: CACSYSTSVNTEAFF.

The chain carries TRBV29-1 and TRBJ1-1; D remains unclear. CDR1 and CDR2 (germline): SQVTM, ANQGSEA. V dropped 3 bases and J dropped 0 bases, with 2 bases sitting between them. The CDR3 loop spans 11 amino acids. Here the CDR3 DNA reads TGCAGCGTTGATATGAACACTGAAGCTTTCTTT. This gives the protein CSVDMNTEAFF.

This chain links TRBV20-1 with TRBJ2-7; 12 nucleotides line up with TRBD2. CDR3 length: 15 residues. J was trimmed by 5 bases and V by 5 bases; bases with no gene match: 10. Per the germline V gene, CDR1 is DFQATT and CDR2 is SNEGSKA (reference sequence). CDR3 sequence (DNA): TGCAGTGCTCCGACACTAGCGGGGGGAGGGAACGAGCAGTACTTC. The encoded protein is CSAPTLAGGGNEQYF.

This rearrangement joins TRBV29-1 to TRBJ2-5; possibly TRBD1 for D (6 bases). This CDR3 is 17 amino acids long. V lost 5 bases to trimming and J lost 1 base, with 23 bases between them. Germline CDR1 reads SQVTM; CDR2 reads ANQGSEA. The CDR3 nucleotides are TGCAGCGTTCCACCGACCCTACAGGGAATCTCCCAAGAGACCCAGTACTTC. It is translated as CSVPPTLQGISQETQYF.

The chain is built from TRBV5-5 and TRBJ2-7, with D perhaps matching TRBD1 (6 bases). Trimming removed 1 base at V and 6 bases at J, with 11 bases between. Germline V gives CDR1 SGHKS, CDR2 YYEKEE (reference sequence). This CDR3 has 13 amino acids. The CDR3 DNA follows: TGTGCCAGCAGCTTGAACAGGGCTCCCGAGCAGTACTTC. Translating gives CASSLNRAPEQYF.

The chain couples TRBV7-2 to TRBJ2-5; D is unclear. V lost 1 base, J lost 5 bases, and 8 bases lay in between. Germline V lookup: CDR1 SGHTA, CDR2 FQGNSA. There are 13 residues in the CDR3. This CDR3 is CASSLEARETQYF. CDR3 in DNA: TGTGCCAGCAGCTTAGAGGCCCGGGAGACCCAGTACTTC.

In this sample, this clonotype turned up many times. The chain links TRBV7-6 to TRBJ1-4; D may be TRBD1 (5 bases). The CDR3 has 16 residues. Germline assignment: CDR1 SGHVS and CDR2 FNYEAQ. V was pared by 5 bases and J by 12 bases, with 25 bases between. The CDR3 nucleotides are TGTGCCAGCAGCGCCACCCCGGGACGGGCTTTTGTTGAACTGTTTTTT. This gives the protein CASSATPGRAFVELFF.

This clonotype was seen a few times. The chain joins TRBV19 to TRBJ1-2, with a possible D match to TRBD1 (6 bases). V was shortened by 6 bases and J by 2 bases, with 13 bases between the two germline ends. This CDR3 region has 14 residues. Germline lookup yields CDR1 LNHDA and CDR2 SQIVND (reference sequence). CDR3 in amino acids: CASSVTGPNYGYTF. The CDR3 region has the DNA TGTGCCAGTAGCGTGACAGGACCCAACTATGGCTACACCTTC.